This T cell receptor (beta chain) was sequenced in a study of human T cells and chemical hapten exposure. Overall study results and limits: Because all patients had alopecia, their immune responses might differ from healthy ones.

Between the trimmed V and J ends, which lost 10 bases and 0 bases, there was a span of 13 bases. Germline-derived CDR1 and CDR2 are SEHNR and FQNEAQ (reference sequence). The CDR3 has 14 amino acids. Time point denoted: pre-sensitization, week 0. Treatment in this sample: therapeutic diphenylcyclopropenone sensitization with weekly scalp DPC. Sample donors consisted of patients with alopecia, aged 18 to 70 years, who were suitable for DPC. Attachment of unique molecular identifiers to individual cDNA molecules was performed in the library. TCRdb analysed the RACE reads with MiXCR anew, one entry per CDR3 protein. Altogether roughly 110,000 distinct CDR3 sequences are present, approximately 12% being singletons, with the ten largest covering 1.5% to 2%. About this clonotype itself: Its antigen is not known.

This TCR derives from a woman between 50 and 59 years old with alopecia areata. Some clones in this sample may be carry-over from other donors' samples. The sequenced sample was whole blood, obtained in connection with sensitization to the hapten diphenylcyclopropenone (DPC). This chain joins TRBV7-9 and TRBJ2-1; D may be TRBD1 or TRBD2 (5 bases each). CDR3 sequence (DNA): TGTGCCACCGAGGGACGGAGCTCCTACAATGAGCAGTTCTTC. This sequence encodes CATEGRSSYNEQFF.